The 18 T cell receptor beta chains below were found in one sample sequenced in a study of technical replicates of blood from several donors. Generated by immunoSEQ multiplex PCR, the TCRdb table keeps only in-frame clones and is missing some. Of some 78,000 clones in the sample, 94% were seen once. The specimen was T cells isolated from PBMCs. The receptors shown here come from a human donor in good health.

The chain carries TRBV10-2 and TRBJ1-4; 10 bases match TRBD1. The V and J ends lost 6 bases and 5 bases, in that order; junction bases with no gene match: 3. From germline, CDR1 is WSHSY and CDR2 SAAADI. The CDR3 consists of 14 residues. CDR3 protein: CASSATGGNEKLFF. The DNA for the CDR3 is TGCGCCAGCAGCGCGACAGGGGGCAATGAAAAACTGTTTTTT.

The chain joins TRBV6-5 to TRBJ1-1; D remains ambiguous. V lost 1 base and J lost 6, with 9 bases in between. Germline V gene lookup returns CDR1 MNHEY and CDR2 SVGAGI. This CDR3 contains 13 residues. The CDR3 nucleotides are TGTGCCAGCAGTTACTTTGACGGGGCTGAAGCTTTCTTT. Its translation: CASSYFDGAEAFF.

J is TRBJ1-4 and V is TRBV6-1; TRBD1 is a possible D gene (5 bases). CDR1 and CDR2 from the germline V gene are MNHNS and SASEGT. Trimming took off 0 bases at V and 14 bases at J, with 16 bases between the two ends. The CDR3 has 14 residues. CDR3 DNA: TGTGCCAGCAGTGAAGCACTGGAGGGGCTGAGGCTGTTTTTT. Amino acid sequence: CASSEALEGLRLFF.

This chain joins TRBV5-4 and TRBJ2-5; D ambiguous. Germline V gene sequence: CDR1 SGHNT, CDR2 YYREEE (reference sequence). The CDR3 has 14 amino acids. Trimming pared 2 bases from V and 0 bases from J, leaving 8 bases between. CDR3 bases: TGTGCCAGCAGCTTTGGGCAGAACCAAGAGACCCAGTACTTC. Protein: CASSFGQNQETQYF.

The chain links TRBV6-5 to TRBJ2-4; a weak D match, TRBD1 (6 bases). The germline V gene encodes CDR1 MNHEY and CDR2 SVGAGI. Trimming took off 4 bases at V and 1 base at J, with 8 bases between the two ends. The CDR3 length is 14 residues. In nucleotides, the CDR3 is TGTGCCAGCAGTTTACAGGGTGCCAAAAACATTCAGTACTTC. Protein sequence: CASSLQGAKNIQYF.

The chain is built from TRBV4-1 and TRBJ2-1; TRBD2 aligns across 7 bases. CDR1 and CDR2 (germline): MGHRA, YSYEKL. Trimming removed 6 bases from V and 6 bases from J; junction bases left unmatched: 11. The length of the CDR3 is 15 residues. The CDR3 loop reads CASSLWRGNTNEQFF. The CDR3 bases are TGCGCCAGCAGTCTGTGGCGGGGGAACACCAATGAGCAGTTCTTC.

The gene calls are TRBV27 and TRBJ2-3; D is ambiguous. V lost 7 bases and J 2 bases, leaving 10 bases between the germline ends. The CDR3 extends over 13 amino acids. Germline V CDR1 and CDR2: MNHEY, SMNVEV (reference sequence). The DNA of the CDR3 is TGTGCCAGCACGCGCCACCTCACAGATACGCAGTATTTT. Translation gives CASTRHLTDTQYF.

The chain joins TRBV7-8 to TRBJ1-1, with D maybe TRBD1 (6 bases). This CDR3 spans 13 amino acids. V lost 3 bases to trimming and J lost 5 bases, with 10 bases between them. The germline gives CDR1 SGHVS, CDR2 FQNEAQ. The chain's CDR3 is CASSLQGGTEAFF. The CDR3, as DNA: TGTGCCAGCAGCTTGCAAGGGGGAACTGAAGCTTTCTTT.

This chain joins TRBV7-9 and TRBJ1-1; TRBD1 matches 7 bases. The germline CDR1 and CDR2 sequences are SEHNR and FQNEAQ (reference sequence). The V segment lost 5 bases and the J segment 3 bases; nucleotides outside the gene matches: 9. CDR3 size: 15 residues. The CDR3 region has the DNA TGTGCCAGCAGCAAAATCACAGGGGCCGACACTGAAGCTTTCTTT. Translated: CASSKITGADTEAFF. Full variable domain (rest looked up from reference TRBV7-9 and TRBJ1-1): DTGVSQNPRHKITKRGQNVTFRCDPISEHNRLYWYRQTLGQGPEFLTYFQNEAQLEKSRLLSDRFSAERPKGSFSTLEIQRTEQGDSAMYLCASSKITGADTEAFFGQGTRLTVV.

The chain recombines TRBV6-4 with TRBJ2-3, with TRBD2 matching over 7 bases. This CDR3 comprises 15 residues. Per the germline V gene, CDR1 is MRHNA and CDR2 is SNTAGT. The V gene end was trimmed by 6 bases and the J gene end by 0 bases; junction bases not matched to a gene: 6. For the CDR3, the DNA is TGTGCCAGCAGCCGGGAGGACGCTAGCACAGATACGCAGTATTTT. Encoded protein: CASSREDASTDTQYF.

The chain employs TRBV7-9 and TRBJ2-3; D is uncertain. The CDR3 runs 14 residues. V lost 0 bases and J lost 6, with 10 bases in between. CDR1 SEHNR and CDR2 FQNEAQ come from the germline V gene (reference sequence). For the CDR3, the DNA is TGTGCCAGCAGCTTAGCGCTAGATTCGGATACGCAGTATTTT. It codes for CASSLALDSDTQYF. The full variable domain, with the rest looked up from reference TRBV7-9 and TRBJ2-3, is DTGVSQNPRHKITKRGQNVTFRCDPISEHNRLYWYRQTLGQGPEFLTYFQNEAQLEKSRLLSDRFSAERPKGSFSTLEIQRTEQGDSAMYLCASSLALDSDTQYFGPGTRLTVL.

This chain links TRBV19 with TRBJ1-1; 7 bases map to TRBD1. The CDR3 contains 14 residues. From germline, CDR1 is LNHDA and CDR2 SQIVND (reference sequence). Trimming at V came to 6 bases and at J to 5 bases, leaving 9 bases not matched to a gene. The CDR3 DNA sequence: TGTGCCAGTAGGAAAAACAGGGGACTGACTGAAGCTTTCTTT. It codes for CASRKNRGLTEAFF.

On this clone: Additional DNA sequences in this sample encode the identical CDR3. The chain uses TRBV9 and TRBJ2-5, with 12 bases fitting TRBD2. The CDR3 runs to 16 residues. Per the germline V gene, CDR1 is SGDLS and CDR2 is YYNGEE. V was clipped by 0 bases and J by 1 base; unmatched bases: 1. The CDR3 DNA reads TGTGCCAGCAGCGTAGGGACTAGCGGGATCCAAGAGACCCAGTACTTC. It specifies CASSVGTSGIQETQYF.

The gene calls are TRBV9 and TRBJ2-1; possible D gene TRBD2, 5 bases. This CDR3 is 15 amino acids long. The V end lost 2 bases, the J end lost 5 bases, and 14 bases lay between the germline ends. Germline loops: CDR1 SGDLS, CDR2 YYNGEE. Here the CDR3 DNA reads TGTGCCAGCAGCGTCTTGGGGAGTGGGGACAATGAGCAGTTCTTC. Translating it yields CASSVLGSGDNEQFF.

The CDR3 loop is CASRRAATYEQYF. In nucleotides, the CDR3 is TGTGCCAGCAGGCGGGCAGCGACCTACGAGCAGTACTTC. The chain joins TRBV28 to TRBJ2-7, with D possibly being TRBD2 (5 bases). Germline loops: CDR1 MDHEN, CDR2 SYDVKM. There are 13 residues in the CDR3. Trimming took 6 bases from V and 2 from J, leaving 11 bases between them.

Here the CDR3 reads CASFDRPHGYTF. The CDR3 DNA reads TGTGCCAGTTTCGACAGGCCCCATGGCTACACCTTC. V and J are TRBV19 and TRBJ1-2; tentatively, D is TRBD1 (6 bases). Trimming pared 8 bases from V and 6 bases from J, leaving 13 bases between. Germline V gives CDR1 LNHDA, CDR2 SQIVND (reference sequence). The CDR3 runs to 12 residues.

CDR3 coding DNA: TGTGCCAGTAGTCCACAGGGCAAGAACACTGAAGCTTTCTTT. As protein: CASSPQGKNTEAFF. The V gene is TRBV19, the J gene TRBJ1-1; maybe TRBD1 (6 bases). The CDR3 runs 14 residues. The ends were cut back, 5 bases at V and 1 base at J, with 11 bases in the middle. The germline CDR1 and CDR2 sequences are LNHDA and SQIVND (reference sequence).

V and J are TRBV30 and TRBJ1-2; 7 bases match TRBD1. The germline V gene has CDR1 GTSNPN and CDR2 SVGIG (reference sequence). This CDR3 region has 16 residues. V shed 1 base, J shed 6 bases, and the junction held 14 bases outside the gene matches. This CDR3 reads CAWSDPPKTGTDGYTF. The CDR3 DNA follows: TGTGCCTGGAGTGACCCTCCCAAGACAGGGACGGATGGCTACACCTTC.